The T cell receptor (beta chain) described here comes from a study of blood T cell repertoires in COVID-19. Study-wide background: T cells, B-cell-depleted T cells, or PBMCs supplied cDNA or gDNA.

The CDR3 is made up of 15 amino acids. From germline, CDR1 is SQVTM and CDR2 ANQGSEA. V dropped 1 base and J dropped 0 bases, with 12 bases sitting between them. In the original workflow: Estimation of nucleated cell counts relied on the amplification of reference gene primers. Assay used: immunoSEQ multiplex PCR; TCRdb lists only in-frame clones, some missing. V and J calls and clone size are given by that table; D and trimming were obtained from the DNA. The table lists tens of thousands of clones, more than 80% of them singletons. V is TRBV29-1 and J is TRBJ1-1; D is perhaps TRBD1 (5 bases). The sequence came from a human donor in a cohort sampled during active COVID-19. Material: peripheral blood. This CDR3 reads CSVEGVQGLNTEAFF. The CDR3 coding sequence is TGCAGCGTTGAAGGGGTTCAGGGTTTGAACACTGAAGCTTTCTTT.